Listed below are T cell receptor beta chains from one sample, sequenced in a study of T cell responses to AZD1222 COVID-19 vaccine. The protocol was immunoSEQ multiplex PCR, while the TCRdb copy is restricted to in-frame clones and leaves out a portion. Among about 53,000 clones listed, 84% were seen once. The material was peripheral blood, obtained on day 0 of AZD1222 vaccination. Every receptor here comes from an adult in good health. Each CDR3 is given with its conserved first and last residue. A D gene is named only where the DNA matches it firmly. Some rows mark clone size as missing; the rest say once, few, many or name a class of expanded clone.

v_call,d_call,j_call,clone_size,cdr3_aa,cdr3_nt
TRBV7-2,NA,TRBJ2-7,NA,CASSQQGGEQYF,TGTGCCAGCAGCCAACAAGGGGGCGAGCAGTACTTC
TRBV19,TRBD1,TRBJ2-1,NA,CASSTSLDRDPYNEQFF,TGTGCCAGTAGTACAAGCCTGGACAGGGACCCCTACAATGAGCAGTTCTTC
TRBV10-3,TRBD1,TRBJ2-7,once,CAISGGTGSYEQYF,TGTGCCATCAGTGGCGGGACAGGCTCCTACGAGCAGTACTTC
TRBV9,TRBD1,TRBJ2-7,NA,CASSPRTGGRYEQYF,TGTGCCAGCAGCCCAAGGACAGGGGGCAGATACGAGCAGTACTTC
TRBV7-2,NA,TRBJ1-2,NA,CASSLSVTGIGGYTF,TGTGCCAGCAGCTTATCTGTGACGGGGATCGGTGGCTACACCTTC
TRBV18,NA,TRBJ1-3,NA,CASSPGTESGNTIYF,TGTGCCAGCTCACCTGGGACCGAGTCTGGAAACACCATATATTTT
TRBV6-2/TRBV6-3,NA,TRBJ2-7,NA,CASSYTPGTYNYEQYF,TGTGCCAGCAGTTACACCCCCGGGACATATAACTACGAGCAGTACTTC
TRBV11-3,NA,TRBJ2-7,NA,CASSHPNDYEQYF,TGTGCCAGCAGCCACCCTAATGATTACGAGCAGTACTTC
TRBV7-2,NA,TRBJ2-1,NA,CASSYKRNEQFF,TGTGCCAGCAGCTACAAGCGGAATGAGCAGTTCTTC
TRBV7-9,TRBD1,TRBJ2-2,NA,CASSRRGYTGELFF,TGTGCCAGCAGCCGCAGGGGGTACACCGGGGAGCTGTTTTTT
TRBV5-1,NA,TRBJ2-2,NA,CASSLDRGVNTGELFF,TGCGCCAGCAGCTTGGACCGGGGAGTGAACACCGGGGAGCTGTTTTTT
TRBV19,NA,TRBJ2-5,NA,CASSISDTKSQYF,TGTGCCAGTAGTATTTCAGACACAAAATCCCAGTACTTC
TRBV5-1,TRBD2,TRBJ2-1,NA,CASSLAPGGGNEQFF,TGCGCCAGCAGCTTGGCCCCTGGCGGGGGCAATGAGCAGTTCTTC
TRBV12-3/TRBV12-4,NA,TRBJ2-7,few,CASSLDDYEQYF,TGTGCCAGCAGTTTGGACGACTACGAGCAGTACTTC
TRBV6-5,TRBD1,TRBJ2-7,NA,CASSYRQGYEQYF,TGTGCCAGCAGTTACCGACAGGGGTACGAGCAGTACTTC
TRBV30,NA,TRBJ1-2,NA,CAWIRGANYGYTF,TGTGCCTGGATTAGGGGAGCTAACTATGGCTACACCTTC
TRBV28,NA,TRBJ2-7,NA,CASSGGTQSSYEQYF,TGTGCCAGCAGCGGTGGGACTCAGAGCTCCTACGAGCAGTACTTC
TRBV18,TRBD1,TRBJ2-1,NA,CASSRTGGSYNEQFF,TGTGCCAGCTCCCGGACAGGGGGCTCCTACAATGAGCAGTTCTTC
TRBV19,TRBD2,TRBJ2-3,once,CASSTDPGLALDTQYF,TGTGCCAGTAGTACCGACCCGGGACTAGCTTTAGATACGCAGTATTTT
TRBV19,TRBD2,TRBJ2-2,NA,CASSRGTSGNTGELFF,TGTGCCAGTAGTAGGGGGACTAGCGGAAACACCGGGGAGCTGTTTTTT
TRBV12-3/TRBV12-4,NA,TRBJ1-1,few,CASSFSWGTEAFF,TGTGCCAGCAGTTTTAGTTGGGGGACTGAAGCTTTCTTT
TRBV2,NA,TRBJ2-7,NA,CASRGNRDEQYF,TGTGCCAGCAGGGGCAACAGGGACGAGCAGTACTTC
TRBV6-5,NA,TRBJ2-5,NA,CASSLSAETQYF,TGTGCCAGCAGTCTTTCTGCGGAGACCCAGTACTTC
TRBV19,NA,TRBJ1-2,NA,CASSIDVGNNYGYTF,TGTGCCAGTAGTATAGATGTGGGGAACAACTATGGCTACACCTTC
TRBV7-3,NA,TRBJ1-1,NA,CASSLSVNTEAFF,TGTGCCAGCAGCTTAAGCGTGAACACTGAAGCTTTCTTT